Below, one TCR beta chain is given with its context. What this receptor recognizes is not known. This sample stems from a study of T cell clusters in autoimmune cytopenias (dated by TCRdb to 2018 to 2020). As for the study more broadly: Healthy donor controls had a mean age of roughly 50 years and a median age of approximately 62 years, with 22 of 43 female. TRB and IGH repertoires from peripheral blood were sequenced in autoimmune cytopenia patients at active disease and during treatment follow-up, with healthy, CLL and autoimmune hepatitis controls included alongside. The study aimed to test whether autoimmune cytopenia patients carry a disease-specific immune repertoire signature usable as a blood-based biomarker. TRB sequencing reached a median depth of roughly 52,000 reads per sample and yielded a median of about 2,500 distinct TRB clonotypes per sample. Controls were roughly 26 age-matched healthy donors for primary cytopenia and about 14 age-matched CLL patients for secondary cytopenia. The comparison group for autoimmune hepatitis repertoires was about 20 healthy donors matched for age and sex. On the study overall, not on this receptor specifically: Healthy donors showed about 3-fold more exclusive TRB clusters than active autoimmune hepatitis patients, consistent with an autoimmunity-wide signature. GLIPH results suggested that primary autoimmune cytopenia patients were missing physiological T cell clusters, with over 45 clusters found only in healthy donors compared with more than 15 found only in patients. Shifts in the TRB repertoire, including less even repertoires in secondary cytopenia and CLL, were mostly a reflection of lymphoma bias and not of autoimmunity. The cluster-lack signature was not seen for secondary cytopenia versus CLL, apparently masked by the dominant lymphoma-associated repertoire. The T cell clusters were defined in silico only, and their functional role remained to be validated experimentally.

Sequences LNHDA (CDR1) and SQIVND (CDR2) are obtained from the germline V gene (reference sequence). Including the terminal cysteine and phenylalanine, the CDR3 comprises 17 residues. The nucleotide record is missing. TRB rearrangements were amplified by multiplex PCR using a touch-down protocol with TRB-A and TRB-B primer pools mixed in one tube. Illumina adapters and sample indices were added to the amplicons through two consecutive PCR reactions using Phusion HS II polymerase. After gel purification with the NucleoSpin Gel and PCR Clean-up kit, the amplicons were quantified by Qubit and checked for quality on an Agilent 2100 Bioanalyzer. Sequencing of the libraries was done on an Illumina MiSeq with paired-end, single-indexed, 600-cycle runs. The original methods were these. MiXCR version 2.1.12, together with the default MiXCR reference library, was used to align and assemble the TRB reads. A clone was defined by each unique CDR3 nucleotide sequence, and the analysis included only productive sequences with two or more reads. Repertoire diversity was assessed with alpha-parameterized diversity profiles (alpha 0 to 5), including the Shannon (alpha 1) and Simpson (alpha 2) indices, which were computed with an R script. The tcR package was used to compute combinatorial TRB VJ usage, which was then compared between cohorts by principal component analysis with ade4. GLIPH was used to cluster TCRbeta CDR3s in pairs of cohorts matched for age and read depth, and a Wilcoxon test was used to compare cluster frequencies. One entry per CDR3 protein sequence results from the TCRdb reprocessing of the reads, with DNA left out. TCRdb's processing, not the authors', yielded these V and J calls. The table for this sample lists 6,000 to 6,500 distinct CDR3 sequences. The leading ten clones occupy 6.5% to 10% of the sample.

TRB amplification used approximately 230 ng of peripheral blood genomic DNA, tens of thousands of genome equivalents, per sample. These data also featured in a second study, about T cell repertoires in aging, cancer and after chemotherapy. The second paper states: The donors fell into six age groups ranging from 30 or younger to 70 or older, and each group had at least three individuals. Healthy donor control TCR repertoires were recorded over several months to years and showed clear clonal overlap across re-sampling. The full dataset contained roughly 8.8 million TCR reads. Compared with age-matched healthy donors, untreated patients with hematological or solid cancers had significantly lower TCR diversity and higher clonality in blood. In healthy donors, the drop in TCR diversity with age came mainly from a loss of richness, whereas in cancer patients a loss of evenness also played a part. In both cancer cohorts, median generation probability rose over the chemotherapy interval, which suggests that the repertoire was reconstituted through rebound thymic output. According to the authors, the repertoire data do not allow conclusions to be drawn about immunological memory after chemotherapy. To look at immunoaging and at how T cells reconstitute after chemotherapy, the study profiled TCR beta repertoires in peripheral blood from both healthy donors and cancer patients. A cohort of 200 to 250 cancer patients (94 with hematological and roughly 120 with solid cancers) was assembled, and about 100 healthy donors were included as a reference group. TRB sequences were processed with MiXCR versions 2.12 and 3.0.5. The repertoire metrics were Shannon diversity, evenness, clonality (calculated as one minus evenness), and diversity profiles parameterized by alpha from 0 to 5. The IGoR algorithm was used to calculate generation probabilities for clones in the paired samples taken before and after chemotherapy.

The receptor comes from a human donor in good health. The sequenced sample consisted of peripheral blood. The chain links TRBV19 with TRBJ2-7; with no DNA, the TCRdb D assignment of TRBD1 cannot be verified. The CDR3 is CASSIGVDRTFGHEQYF.